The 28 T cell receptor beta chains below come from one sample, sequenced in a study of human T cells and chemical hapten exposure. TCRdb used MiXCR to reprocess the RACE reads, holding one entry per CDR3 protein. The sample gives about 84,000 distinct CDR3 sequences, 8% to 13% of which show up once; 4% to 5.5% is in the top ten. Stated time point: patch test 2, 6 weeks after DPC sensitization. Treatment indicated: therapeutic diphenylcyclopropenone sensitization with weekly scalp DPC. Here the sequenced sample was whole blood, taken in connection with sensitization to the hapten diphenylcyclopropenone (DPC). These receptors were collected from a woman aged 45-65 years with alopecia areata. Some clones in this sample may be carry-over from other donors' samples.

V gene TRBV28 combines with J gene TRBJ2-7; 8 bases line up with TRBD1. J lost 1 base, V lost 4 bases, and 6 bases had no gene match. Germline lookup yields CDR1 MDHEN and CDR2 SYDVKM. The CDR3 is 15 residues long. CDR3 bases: TGTGCCAGCAGTTCGACAGGGGAGAGGTCCTACGAGCAGTACTTC. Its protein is CASSSTGERSYEQYF.

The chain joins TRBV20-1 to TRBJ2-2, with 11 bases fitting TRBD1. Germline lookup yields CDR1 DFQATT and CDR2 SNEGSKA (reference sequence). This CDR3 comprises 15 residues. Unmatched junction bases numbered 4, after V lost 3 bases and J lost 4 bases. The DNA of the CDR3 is TGCAGTGCTAGTGGACAGGGGGCCGGCACCGGGGAGCTGTTTTTT. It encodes CSASGQGAGTGELFF.

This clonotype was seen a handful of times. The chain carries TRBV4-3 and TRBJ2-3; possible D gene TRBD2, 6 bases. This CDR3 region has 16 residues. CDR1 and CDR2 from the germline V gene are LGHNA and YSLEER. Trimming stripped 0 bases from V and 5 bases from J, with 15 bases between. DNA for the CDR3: TGCGCCAGCAGCCAAGATCTATACACGGGAGAAGATACGCAGTATTTT. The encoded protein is CASSQDLYTGEDTQYF.

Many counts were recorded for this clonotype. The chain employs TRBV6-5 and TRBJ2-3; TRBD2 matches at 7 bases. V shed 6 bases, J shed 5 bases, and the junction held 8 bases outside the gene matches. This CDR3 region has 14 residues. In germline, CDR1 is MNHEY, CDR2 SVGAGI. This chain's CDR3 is CASRGGGRGDTQYF. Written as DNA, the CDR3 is TGTGCCAGCAGGGGCGGGGGACGCGGAGATACGCAGTATTTT.

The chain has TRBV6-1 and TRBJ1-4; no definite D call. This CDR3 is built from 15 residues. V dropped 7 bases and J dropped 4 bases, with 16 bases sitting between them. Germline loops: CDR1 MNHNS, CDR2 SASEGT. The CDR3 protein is CASTNQWGINEKLFF. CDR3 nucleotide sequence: TGTGCCAGCACCAATCAATGGGGAATTAATGAAAAACTGTTTTTT.

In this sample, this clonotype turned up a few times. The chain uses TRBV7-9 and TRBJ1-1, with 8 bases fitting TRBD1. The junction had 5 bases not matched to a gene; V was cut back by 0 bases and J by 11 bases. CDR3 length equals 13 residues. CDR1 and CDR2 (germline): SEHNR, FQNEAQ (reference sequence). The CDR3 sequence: CASSLAPGGEAFF. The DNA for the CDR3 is TGTGCCAGCAGCTTAGCGCCAGGGGGCGAGGCTTTCTTT.

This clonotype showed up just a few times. In DNA, the CDR3 is TGTGCCAGCAGCCCCCAAACAGGGTGGTCTACCCTGAGCTCCTACAATGAGCAGTTCTTC. As protein: CASSPQTGWSTLSSYNEQFF. The chain recombines TRBV7-6 with TRBJ2-1; tentatively, D is TRBD1 (6 bases). The length of the CDR3 is 20 residues. The V end was cut by 5 bases, the J end by 0 bases, with 26 bases between. Germline V lookup: CDR1 SGHVS, CDR2 FNYEAQ. The full variable domain, rest sourced from reference TRBV7-6 and TRBJ2-1, is GAGVSQSPRYKVTKRGQDVALRCDPISGHVSLYWYRQALGQGPEFLTYFNYEAQQDKSGLPNDRFSAERPEGSISTLTIQRTEQRDSAMYRCASSPQTGWSTLSSYNEQFFGPGTRLTVL.

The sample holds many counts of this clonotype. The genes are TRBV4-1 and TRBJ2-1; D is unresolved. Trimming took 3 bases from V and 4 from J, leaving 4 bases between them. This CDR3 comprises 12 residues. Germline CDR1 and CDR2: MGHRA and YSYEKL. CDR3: CASSHIYNEQFF. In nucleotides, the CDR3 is TGCGCCAGCAGCCATATATACAATGAGCAGTTCTTC.

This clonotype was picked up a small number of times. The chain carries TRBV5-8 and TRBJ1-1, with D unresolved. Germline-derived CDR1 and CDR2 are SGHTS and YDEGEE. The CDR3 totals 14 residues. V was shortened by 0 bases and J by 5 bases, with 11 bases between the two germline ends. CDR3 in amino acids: CASSLERVGTEAFF. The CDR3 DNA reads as TGTGCCAGCAGCTTGGAACGGGTGGGGACTGAAGCTTTCTTT.

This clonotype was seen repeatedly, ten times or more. CDR3 in amino acids: CASSYVASGRNEQFF. The CDR3 DNA sequence: TGTGCCAGCAGTTACGTGGCTAGCGGGAGGAATGAGCAGTTCTTC. The chain is built from TRBV6-5 and TRBJ2-1; TRBD2 aligns across 11 bases. Germline assignment: CDR1 MNHEY and CDR2 SVGAGI. The V and J ends lost 2 bases and 7 bases, in that order; junction bases with no gene match: 4. The length of the CDR3 is 15 residues.

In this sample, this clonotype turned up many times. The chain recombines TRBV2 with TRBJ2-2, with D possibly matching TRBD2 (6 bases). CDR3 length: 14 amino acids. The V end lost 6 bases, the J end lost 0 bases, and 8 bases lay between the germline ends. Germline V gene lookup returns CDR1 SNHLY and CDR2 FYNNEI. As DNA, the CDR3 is TGTGCCAGCAGGACTAGTTCGAACACCGGGGAGCTGTTTTTT. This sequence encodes CASRTSSNTGELFF.

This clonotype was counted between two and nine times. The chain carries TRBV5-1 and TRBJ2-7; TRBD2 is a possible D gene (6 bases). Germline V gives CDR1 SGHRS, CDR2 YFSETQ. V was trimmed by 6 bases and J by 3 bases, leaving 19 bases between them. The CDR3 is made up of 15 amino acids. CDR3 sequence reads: CASTPVPGVFYEQYF. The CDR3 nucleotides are TGCGCCAGCACCCCTGTGCCGGGAGTCTTCTACGAGCAGTACTTC.

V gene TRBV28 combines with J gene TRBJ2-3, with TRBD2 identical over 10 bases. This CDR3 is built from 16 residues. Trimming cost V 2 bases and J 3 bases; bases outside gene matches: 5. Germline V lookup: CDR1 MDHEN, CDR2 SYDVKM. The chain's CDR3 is CASSLGLAGVTDTQYF. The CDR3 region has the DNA TGTGCCAGCAGTTTAGGTCTAGCGGGAGTGACAGATACGCAGTATTTT.

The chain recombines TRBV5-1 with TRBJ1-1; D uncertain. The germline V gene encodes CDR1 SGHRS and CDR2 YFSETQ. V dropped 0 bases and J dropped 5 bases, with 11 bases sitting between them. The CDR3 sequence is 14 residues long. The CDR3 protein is CASSLAGYMTEAFF. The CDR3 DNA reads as TGCGCCAGCAGCTTGGCCGGATATATGACTGAAGCTTTCTTT.

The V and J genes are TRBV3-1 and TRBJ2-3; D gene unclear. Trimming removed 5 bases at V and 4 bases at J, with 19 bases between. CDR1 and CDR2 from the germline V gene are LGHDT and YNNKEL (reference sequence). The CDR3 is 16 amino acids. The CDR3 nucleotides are TGTGCCAGCAGCTTTATTAGGCCTCCTTGGGCAGATACGCAGTATTTT. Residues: CASSFIRPPWADTQYF.

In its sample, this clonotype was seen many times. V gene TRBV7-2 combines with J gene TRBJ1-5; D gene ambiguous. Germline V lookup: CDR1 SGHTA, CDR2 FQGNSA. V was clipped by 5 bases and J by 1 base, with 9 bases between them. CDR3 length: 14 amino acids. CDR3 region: CASSRPDSNQPQHF. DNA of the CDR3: TGTGCCAGCAGCCGTCCGGACAGCAATCAGCCCCAGCATTTT.

The CDR3 loop is CASTPMGEGGRGGYTF. In nucleotides, the CDR3 is TGTGCCAGCACCCCTATGGGTGAGGGGGGAAGAGGCGGCTACACCTTC. The chain links TRBV28 to TRBJ1-2, with a weak D call TRBD1 (6 bases). This CDR3 spans 16 amino acids. In germline, CDR1 is MDHEN, CDR2 SYDVKM. V lost 7 bases and J lost 8, with 26 bases in between.

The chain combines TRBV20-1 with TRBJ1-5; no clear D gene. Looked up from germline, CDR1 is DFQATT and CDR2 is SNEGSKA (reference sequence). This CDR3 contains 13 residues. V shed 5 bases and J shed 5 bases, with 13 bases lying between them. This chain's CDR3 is CSAGPDGDQPQHF. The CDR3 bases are TGCAGTGCTGGTCCGGACGGTGATCAGCCCCAGCATTTT.

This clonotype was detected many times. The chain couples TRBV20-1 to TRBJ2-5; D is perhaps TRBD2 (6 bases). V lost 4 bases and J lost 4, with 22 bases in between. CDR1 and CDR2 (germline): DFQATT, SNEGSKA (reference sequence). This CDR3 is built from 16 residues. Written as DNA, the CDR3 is TGCAGTGCTACGGGGGTTGAGCTTGGTGAGGCAGAGACCCAGTACTTC. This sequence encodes CSATGVELGEAETQYF.

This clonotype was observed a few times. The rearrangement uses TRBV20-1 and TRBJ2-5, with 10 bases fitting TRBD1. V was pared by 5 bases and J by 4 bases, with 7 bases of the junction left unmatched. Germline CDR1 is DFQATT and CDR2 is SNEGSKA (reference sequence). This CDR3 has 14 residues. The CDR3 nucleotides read TGCAGTGCTCCCCCCGGGACAGGGGCAGAGACCCAGTACTTC. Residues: CSAPPGTGAETQYF.

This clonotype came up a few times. Written as DNA, the CDR3 is TGTGCCAGCAGCCCCCGGGGCCCGCGCGTGGTCTCCTACAATGAGCAGTTCTTC. Amino acid sequence: CASSPRGPRVVSYNEQFF. The V and J genes are TRBV7-8 and TRBJ2-1; D may correspond to TRBD1 or TRBD2 (5 bases each). Germline V gives CDR1 SGHVS, CDR2 FQNEAQ. Trimming took 5 bases from V and 0 from J, leaving 20 bases between them. This CDR3 contains 18 residues.

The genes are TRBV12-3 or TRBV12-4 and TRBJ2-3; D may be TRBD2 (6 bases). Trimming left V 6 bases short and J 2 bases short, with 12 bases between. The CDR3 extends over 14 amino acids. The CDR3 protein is CASSDKRVTDTQYF. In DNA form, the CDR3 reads TGTGCCAGCAGCGACAAGCGGGTCACAGATACGCAGTATTTT.

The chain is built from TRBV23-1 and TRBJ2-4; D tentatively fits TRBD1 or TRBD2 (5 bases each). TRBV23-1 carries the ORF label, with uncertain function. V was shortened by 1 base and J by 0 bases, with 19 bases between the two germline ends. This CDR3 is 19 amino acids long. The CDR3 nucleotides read TGCGCCAGCAGTCAATGGGAGCGCAGGGCCTACCTAGCCAAAAACATTCAGTACTTC. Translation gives CASSQWERRAYLAKNIQYF.

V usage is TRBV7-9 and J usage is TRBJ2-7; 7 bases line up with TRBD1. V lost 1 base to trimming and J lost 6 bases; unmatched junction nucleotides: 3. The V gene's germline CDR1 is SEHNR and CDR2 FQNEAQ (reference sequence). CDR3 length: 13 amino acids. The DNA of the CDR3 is TGTGCCAGCAGCTTAGGACAGGGTCTCGAGCAGTACTTC. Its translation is CASSLGQGLEQYF.

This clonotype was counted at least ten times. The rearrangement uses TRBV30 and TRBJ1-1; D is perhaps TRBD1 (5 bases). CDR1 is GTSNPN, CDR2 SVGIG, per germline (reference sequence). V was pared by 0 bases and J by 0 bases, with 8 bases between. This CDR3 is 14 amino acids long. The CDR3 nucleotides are TGTGCCTGGAGTGTAAGACAGATGAACACTGAAGCTTTCTTT. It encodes CAWSVRQMNTEAFF. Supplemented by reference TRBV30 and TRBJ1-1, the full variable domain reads SQTIHQWPATLVQPVGSPLSLECTVEGTSNPNLYWYRQAAGRGLQLLFYSVGIGQISSEVPQNLSASRPQDRQFILSSKKLLLSDSGFYLCAWSVRQMNTEAFFGQGTRLTVV.

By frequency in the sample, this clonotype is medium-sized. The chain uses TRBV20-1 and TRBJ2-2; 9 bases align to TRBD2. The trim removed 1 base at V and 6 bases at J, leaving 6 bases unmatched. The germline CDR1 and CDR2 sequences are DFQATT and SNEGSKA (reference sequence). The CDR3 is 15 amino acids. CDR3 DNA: TGCAGTGCTAGAGGGGCGGGAGGGCCGGCCGGGGAGCTGTTTTTT. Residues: CSARGAGGPAGELFF.

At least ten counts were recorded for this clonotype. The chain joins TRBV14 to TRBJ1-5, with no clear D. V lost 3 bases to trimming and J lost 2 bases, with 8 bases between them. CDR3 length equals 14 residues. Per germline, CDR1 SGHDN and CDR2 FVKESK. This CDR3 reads CASSHSGGNQPQHF. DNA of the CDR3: TGTGCCAGCAGCCACTCTGGGGGCAATCAGCCCCAGCATTTT.

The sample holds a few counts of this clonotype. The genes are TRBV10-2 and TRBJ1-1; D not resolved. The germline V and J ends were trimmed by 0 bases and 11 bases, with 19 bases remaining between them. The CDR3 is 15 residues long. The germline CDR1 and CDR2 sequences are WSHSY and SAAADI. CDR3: CASSESVRSESVAFF. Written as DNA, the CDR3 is TGCGCCAGCAGTGAGTCGGTCAGGAGCGAGTCTGTGGCTTTCTTT.